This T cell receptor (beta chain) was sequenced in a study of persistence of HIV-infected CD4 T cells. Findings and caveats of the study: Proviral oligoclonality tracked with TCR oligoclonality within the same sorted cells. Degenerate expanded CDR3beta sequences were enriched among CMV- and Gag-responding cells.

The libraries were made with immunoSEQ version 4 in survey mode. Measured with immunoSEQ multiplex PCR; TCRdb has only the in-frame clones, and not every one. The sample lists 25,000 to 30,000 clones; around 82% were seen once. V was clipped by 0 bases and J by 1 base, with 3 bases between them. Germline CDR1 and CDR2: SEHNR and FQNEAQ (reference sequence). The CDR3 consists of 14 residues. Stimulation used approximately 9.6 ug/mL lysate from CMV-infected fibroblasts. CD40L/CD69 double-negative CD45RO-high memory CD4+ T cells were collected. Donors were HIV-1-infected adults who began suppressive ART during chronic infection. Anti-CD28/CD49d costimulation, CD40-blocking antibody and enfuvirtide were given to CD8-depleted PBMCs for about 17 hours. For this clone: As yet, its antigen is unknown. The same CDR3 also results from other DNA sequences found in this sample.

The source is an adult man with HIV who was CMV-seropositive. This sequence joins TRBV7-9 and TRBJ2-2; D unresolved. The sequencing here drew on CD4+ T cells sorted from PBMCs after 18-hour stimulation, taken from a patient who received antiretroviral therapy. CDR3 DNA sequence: TGTGCCAGCAGCTTAGCAGGGAACACCGGGGAGCTGTTTTTT. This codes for CASSLAGNTGELFF. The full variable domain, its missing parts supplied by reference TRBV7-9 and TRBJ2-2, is DTGVSQNPRHKITKRGQNVTFRCDPISEHNRLYWYRQTLGQGPEFLTYFQNEAQLEKSRLLSDRFSAERPKGSFSTLEIQRTEQGDSAMYLCASSLAGNTGELFFGEGSRLTVL.